The entry below describes one TCR beta chain. Produced via immunoSEQ multiplex PCR; TCRdb's table is partial and in-frame only. The sample includes approximately 50,000 clones, 90% to 95% of them seen just once. This sample is part of a study of blood T cell repertoires in COVID-19. Trimming left V 0 bases short and J 0 bases short, with 4 bases between. The CDR3 totals 14 residues. Germline CDR1 MNHEY, CDR2 SVGEGT. The J gene is TRBJ2-3, the V gene TRBV6-2 or TRBV6-3; D ambiguous. Sequenced sample: peripheral blood. The origin of this receptor is a human donor in a cohort sampled during active COVID-19. The CDR3 loop is CASSYSGSTDTQYF. The CDR3 nucleotides read TGTGCCAGCAGTTACTCGGGCAGCACAGATACGCAGTATTTT.